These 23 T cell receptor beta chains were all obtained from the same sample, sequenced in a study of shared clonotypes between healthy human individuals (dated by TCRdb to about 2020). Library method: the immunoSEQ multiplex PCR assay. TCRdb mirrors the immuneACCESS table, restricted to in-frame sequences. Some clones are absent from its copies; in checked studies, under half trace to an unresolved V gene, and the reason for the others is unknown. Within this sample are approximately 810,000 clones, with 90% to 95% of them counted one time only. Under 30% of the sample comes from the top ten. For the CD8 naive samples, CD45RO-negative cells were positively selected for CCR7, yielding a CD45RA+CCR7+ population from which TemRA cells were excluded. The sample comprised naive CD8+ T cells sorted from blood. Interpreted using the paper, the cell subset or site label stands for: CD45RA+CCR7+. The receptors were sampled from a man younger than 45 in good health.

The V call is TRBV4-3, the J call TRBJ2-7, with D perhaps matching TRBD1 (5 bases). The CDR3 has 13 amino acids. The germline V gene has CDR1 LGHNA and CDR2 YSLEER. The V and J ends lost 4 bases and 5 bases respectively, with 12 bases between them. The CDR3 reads CASSPAGFDEQYF. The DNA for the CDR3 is TGCGCCAGCAGCCCTGCAGGGTTTGACGAGCAGTACTTC.

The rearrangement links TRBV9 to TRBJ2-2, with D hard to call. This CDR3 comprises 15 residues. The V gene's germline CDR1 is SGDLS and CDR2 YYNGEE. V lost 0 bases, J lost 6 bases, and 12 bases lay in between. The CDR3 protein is CASSVAKVSPGELFF. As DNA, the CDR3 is TGTGCCAGCAGCGTAGCTAAGGTCTCCCCCGGGGAGCTGTTTTTT.

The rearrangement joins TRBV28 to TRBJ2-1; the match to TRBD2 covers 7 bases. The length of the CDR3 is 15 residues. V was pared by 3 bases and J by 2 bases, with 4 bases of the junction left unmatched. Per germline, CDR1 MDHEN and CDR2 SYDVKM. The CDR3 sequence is CASSFAGEPYNEQFF. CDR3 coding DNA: TGTGCCAGCAGTTTCGCGGGAGAGCCCTACAATGAGCAGTTCTTC.

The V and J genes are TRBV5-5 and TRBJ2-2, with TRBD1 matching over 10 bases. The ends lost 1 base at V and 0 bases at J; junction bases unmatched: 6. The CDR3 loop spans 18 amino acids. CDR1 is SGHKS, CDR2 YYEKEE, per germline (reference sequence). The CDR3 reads CASSLLGQGRANTGELFF. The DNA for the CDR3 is TGTGCCAGCAGCTTGTTGGGACAGGGGAGGGCGAACACCGGGGAGCTGTTTTTT.

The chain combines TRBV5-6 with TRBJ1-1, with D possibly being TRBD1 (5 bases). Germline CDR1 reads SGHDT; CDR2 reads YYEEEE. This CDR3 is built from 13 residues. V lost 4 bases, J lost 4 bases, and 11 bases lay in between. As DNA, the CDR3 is TGTGCCAGCAGCGTGGGACGGAGCACTGAAGCTTTCTTT. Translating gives CASSVGRSTEAFF.

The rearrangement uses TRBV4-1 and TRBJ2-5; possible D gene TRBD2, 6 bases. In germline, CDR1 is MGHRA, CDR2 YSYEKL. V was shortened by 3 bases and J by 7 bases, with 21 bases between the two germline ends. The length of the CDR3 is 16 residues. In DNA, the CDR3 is TGCGCCAGCAGCCAGCAGGAGGGTACAGGTTATTTGACCCAGTACTTC. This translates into CASSQQEGTGYLTQYF.

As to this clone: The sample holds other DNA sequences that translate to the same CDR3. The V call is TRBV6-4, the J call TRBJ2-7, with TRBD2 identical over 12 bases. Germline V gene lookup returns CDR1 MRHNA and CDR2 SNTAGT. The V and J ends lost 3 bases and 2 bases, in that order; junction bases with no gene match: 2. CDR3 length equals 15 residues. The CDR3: CASSELAGGPYEQYF. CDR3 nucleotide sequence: TGTGCCAGCAGTGAACTAGCGGGGGGACCCTACGAGCAGTACTTC.

CDR3 in DNA: TGTGCCAGCTCCCAGCGGGCCCCGAACACCGGGGAGCTGTTTTTT. Encoded protein: CASSQRAPNTGELFF. The V call is TRBV27, the J call TRBJ2-2; weak D call: TRBD2 (6 bases). Per germline, CDR1 MNHEY and CDR2 SMNVEV (reference sequence). V was clipped by 8 bases and J by 0 bases, with 13 bases between them. The CDR3 extends over 15 amino acids.

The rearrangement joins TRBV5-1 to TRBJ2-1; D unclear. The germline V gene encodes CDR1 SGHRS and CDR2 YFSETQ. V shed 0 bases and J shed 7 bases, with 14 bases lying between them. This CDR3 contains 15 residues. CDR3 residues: CASSLEVGRYNEQFF. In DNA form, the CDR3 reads TGCGCCAGCAGCTTGGAAGTGGGAAGGTATAATGAGCAGTTCTTC.

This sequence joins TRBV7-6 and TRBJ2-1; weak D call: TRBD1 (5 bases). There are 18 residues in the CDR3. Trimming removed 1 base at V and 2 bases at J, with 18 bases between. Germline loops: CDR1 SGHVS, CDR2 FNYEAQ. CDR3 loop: CASSLESSPSGTYNEQFF. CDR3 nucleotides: TGTGCCAGCAGCTTAGAATCCTCCCCCTCAGGGACCTACAATGAGCAGTTCTTC.

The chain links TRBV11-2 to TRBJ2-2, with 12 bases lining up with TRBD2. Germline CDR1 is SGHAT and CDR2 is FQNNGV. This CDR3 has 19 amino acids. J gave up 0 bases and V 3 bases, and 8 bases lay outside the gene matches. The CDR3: CASSFETSGRQPNTGELFF. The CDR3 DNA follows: TGTGCCAGCAGCTTTGAGACTAGCGGGAGACAACCGAACACCGGGGAGCTGTTTTTT.

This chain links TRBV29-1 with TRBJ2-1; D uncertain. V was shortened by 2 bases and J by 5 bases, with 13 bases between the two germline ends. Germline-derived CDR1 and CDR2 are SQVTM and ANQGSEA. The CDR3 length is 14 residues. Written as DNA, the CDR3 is TGCAGCGTTGAACGGGTGGGCCGCAACAATGAGCAGTTCTTC. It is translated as CSVERVGRNNEQFF.

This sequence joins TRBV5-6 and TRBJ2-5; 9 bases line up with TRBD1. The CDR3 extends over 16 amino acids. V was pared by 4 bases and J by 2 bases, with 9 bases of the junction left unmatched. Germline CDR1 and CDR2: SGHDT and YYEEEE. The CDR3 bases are TGTGCCAGCAGCGGACGCTGGACAGGGGCGCAAGAGACCCAGTACTTC. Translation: CASSGRWTGAQETQYF. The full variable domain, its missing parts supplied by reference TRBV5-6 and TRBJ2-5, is DAGVTQSPTHLIKTRGQQVTLRCSPKSGHDTVSWYQQALGQGPQFIFQYYEEEERQRGNFPDRFSGHQFPNYSSELNVNALLLGDSALYLCASSGRWTGAQETQYFGPGTRLLVL.

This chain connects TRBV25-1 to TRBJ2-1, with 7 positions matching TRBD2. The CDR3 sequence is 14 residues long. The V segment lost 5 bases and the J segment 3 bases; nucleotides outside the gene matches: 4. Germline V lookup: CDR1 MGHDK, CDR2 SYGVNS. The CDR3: CASSPTSLYNEQFF. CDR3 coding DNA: TGTGCCAGCAGTCCGACTAGCCTCTACAATGAGCAGTTCTTC.

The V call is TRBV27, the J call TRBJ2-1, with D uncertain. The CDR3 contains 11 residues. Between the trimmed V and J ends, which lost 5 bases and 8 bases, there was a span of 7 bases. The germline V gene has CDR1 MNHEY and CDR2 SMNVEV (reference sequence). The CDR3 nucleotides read TGTGCCAGCAGTCAAGGTTATGAGCAGTTCTTC. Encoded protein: CASSQGYEQFF.

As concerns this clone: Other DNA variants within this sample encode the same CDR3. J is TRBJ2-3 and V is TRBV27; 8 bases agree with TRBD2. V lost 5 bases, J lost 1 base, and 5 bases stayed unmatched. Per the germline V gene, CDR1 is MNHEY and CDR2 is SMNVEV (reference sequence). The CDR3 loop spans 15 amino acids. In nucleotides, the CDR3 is TGTGCCAGCAGTACCCTAGCGGGTGGCACAGATACGCAGTATTTT. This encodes CASSTLAGGTDTQYF.

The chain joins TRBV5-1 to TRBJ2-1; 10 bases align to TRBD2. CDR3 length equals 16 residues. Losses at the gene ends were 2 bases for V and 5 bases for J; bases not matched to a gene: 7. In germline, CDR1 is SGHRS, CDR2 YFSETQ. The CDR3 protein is CASSFPLAGDDNEQFF. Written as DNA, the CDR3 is TGCGCCAGCAGCTTCCCCCTAGCGGGAGACGACAATGAGCAGTTCTTC.

CDR3 in amino acids: CASSVGLAAYNEQFF. CDR3 sequence (DNA): TGTGCCAGCAGTGTTGGTTTAGCGGCTTACAATGAGCAGTTCTTC. The chain couples TRBV6-4 to TRBJ2-1, with a tentative D call TRBD2 (6 bases). Germline V gene lookup returns CDR1 MRHNA and CDR2 SNTAGT. V dropped 4 bases and J dropped 4 bases, with 14 bases sitting between them. The CDR3 totals 15 residues.

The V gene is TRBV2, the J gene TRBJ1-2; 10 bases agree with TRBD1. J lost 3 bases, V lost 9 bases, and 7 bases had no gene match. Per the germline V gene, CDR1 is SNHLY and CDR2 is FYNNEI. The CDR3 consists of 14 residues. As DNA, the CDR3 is TGTGCCAGTTCCCTAGGGACAGGGGACTATGGCTACACCTTC. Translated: CASSLGTGDYGYTF.

The CDR3 sequence: CASSLAIAGQETQYF. The CDR3 nucleotides are TGTGCCAGCAGCTTAGCGATAGCGGGACAAGAGACCCAGTACTTC. The chain combines TRBV7-2 with TRBJ2-5; 8 bases align to TRBD2. Germline CDR1 and CDR2: SGHTA and FQGNSA. This CDR3 is built from 15 residues. Trimming at V came to 0 bases and at J to 2 bases, leaving 2 bases not matched to a gene.

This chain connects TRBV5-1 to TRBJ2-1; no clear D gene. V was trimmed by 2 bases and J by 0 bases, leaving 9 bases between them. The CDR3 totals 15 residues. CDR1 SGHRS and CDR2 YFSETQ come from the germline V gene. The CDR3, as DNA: TGCGCCAGCAGCTTCGACTTCAGCTCCTACAATGAGCAGTTCTTC. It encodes CASSFDFSSYNEQFF. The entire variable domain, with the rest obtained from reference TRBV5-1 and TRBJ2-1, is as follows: KAGVTQTPRYLIKTRGQQVTLSCSPISGHRSVSWYQQTPGQGLQFLFEYFSETQRNKGNFPGRFSGRQFSNSRSEMNVSTLELGDSALYLCASSFDFSSYNEQFFGPGTRLTVL.

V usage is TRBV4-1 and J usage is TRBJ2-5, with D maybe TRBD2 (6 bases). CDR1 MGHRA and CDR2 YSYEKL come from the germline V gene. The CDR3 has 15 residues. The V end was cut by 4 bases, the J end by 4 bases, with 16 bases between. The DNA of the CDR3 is TGCGCCAGCAGCCGAATGGAGGGCCCCGCAGAGACCCAGTACTTC. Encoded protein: CASSRMEGPAETQYF.

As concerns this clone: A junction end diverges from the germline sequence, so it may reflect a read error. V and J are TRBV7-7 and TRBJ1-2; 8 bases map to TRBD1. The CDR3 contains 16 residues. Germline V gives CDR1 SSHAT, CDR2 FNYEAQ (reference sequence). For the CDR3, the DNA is TGTGCTAGCAGCCCACCGGACCTGACAGGGGACTATGGCTACACCTTC. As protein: CASSPPDLTGDYGYTF.